The 30 T cell receptor beta chains below all came from one sample that was sequenced in a study of T cells in localized non-small cell lung cancer. TCRdb's table, derived via immunoSEQ multiplex PCR, lists solely in-frame clones and lacks some. Of under 70,000 clones in the sample, about nine tenths are singletons; the top ten hold 5.2%. The specimen was peripheral blood, collected before any cancer treatment. Receptors originate from a woman aged 40 to 75 with stage I lung adenocarcinoma.

This sequence joins TRBV5-4 and TRBJ2-7; D is possibly TRBD1 (6 bases). CDR1 and CDR2 from the germline V gene are SGHNT and YYREEE (reference sequence). The V gene lost 0 bases and the J gene lost 2 bases, with 12 bases spanning the gap. There are 15 residues in the CDR3. As DNA, the CDR3 is TGTGCCAGCAGCTTGGCCGTCGGGACACCCTACGAGCAGTACTTC. Translating it yields CASSLAVGTPYEQYF.

As for this clone: In the same sample, other DNA sequences code for this CDR3. The CDR3 region has the DNA TGTGCCAGCAGCTTAGTGGACGAGACCCAGTACTTC. This sequence encodes CASSLVDETQYF. V and J are TRBV7-2 and TRBJ2-5; D gene ambiguous. Germline-derived CDR1 and CDR2 are SGHTA and FQGNSA. V lost 1 base to trimming and J lost 5 bases, with 5 bases between them. The CDR3 extends over 12 amino acids.

This sequence joins TRBV4-1 and TRBJ2-2; D not resolved. With 4 bases removed from V and 1 base from J, the gap between germline ends came to 7 bases. The CDR3 contains 14 residues. Looked up from germline, CDR1 is MGHRA and CDR2 is YSYEKL. CDR3 nucleotide sequence: TGCGCCAGCAGCCGCGCCGAGAACACCGGGGAGCTGTTTTTT. It translates to CASSRAENTGELFF.

The V call is TRBV7-8, the J call TRBJ2-5; D gene ambiguous. V lost 1 base and J 3 bases, leaving 9 bases between the germline ends. This CDR3 contains 14 residues. Germline loops: CDR1 SGHVS, CDR2 FQNEAQ. The CDR3 protein is CASSLVGSKETQYF. For the CDR3, the DNA is TGTGCCAGCAGCTTAGTAGGGTCAAAAGAGACCCAGTACTTC. Drawing the rest from reference TRBV7-8 and TRBJ2-5, the complete variable domain is GAGVSQSPRYKVAKRGQDVALRCDPISGHVSLFWYQQALGQGPEFLTYFQNEAQLDKSGLPSDRFFAERPEGSVSTLKIQRTQQEDSAVYLCASSLVGSKETQYFGPGTRLLVL.

This sequence joins TRBV15 and TRBJ2-7; D perhaps matches TRBD2 (6 bases). The CDR3 sequence is 16 residues long. Germline values: CDR1 LNHNV, CDR2 YYDKDF (reference sequence). V shed 3 bases and J shed 0 bases, with 15 bases lying between them. The CDR3, as DNA: TGTGCCACCAGCAGGGGGGGAGCGGGCATCTCCTACGAGCAGTACTTC. Translation gives CATSRGGAGISYEQYF.

V is TRBV6-1 and J is TRBJ2-7; the D gene is possibly TRBD1 (5 bases). The germline CDR1 and CDR2 sequences are MNHNS and SASEGT. Trimming stripped 8 bases from V and 0 bases from J, with 8 bases between. This CDR3 spans 12 amino acids. CDR3 sequence reads: CASGRGSYEQYF. As DNA, the CDR3 is TGTGCCAGCGGAAGGGGCTCCTACGAGCAGTACTTC.

V and J are TRBV5-1 and TRBJ2-1; 11 bases are shared with TRBD1. CDR3 size: 14 residues. CDR1 is SGHRS, CDR2 YFSETQ, per germline. The J segment lost 9 bases and the V segment lost 4 bases, leaving 6 bases of the junction unmatched. CDR3 coding DNA: TGCGCCAGCAGCATCCGGGACAGGGGGACTGAGCAGTTCTTC. Translation gives CASSIRDRGTEQFF.

The genes are TRBV5-1 and TRBJ2-5; the D gene is possibly TRBD1 (5 bases). The CDR3 is 15 amino acids. Per the germline V gene, CDR1 is SGHRS and CDR2 is YFSETQ. Trimming pared 1 base from V and 1 base from J, leaving 11 bases between. The CDR3 spells CASSLTDRPQETQYF. The DNA for the CDR3 is TGCGCCAGCAGCTTGACCGACAGACCCCAAGAGACCCAGTACTTC.

The chain uses TRBV19 and TRBJ2-3, with D possibly being TRBD2 (5 bases). The CDR3 consists of 15 residues. V gave up 5 bases and J gave up 7 bases, with 19 bases separating them. CDR1 and CDR2 (germline): LNHDA, SQIVND (reference sequence). This chain's CDR3 is CASSLPSAGVNTQYF. The DNA of the CDR3 is TGTGCCAGTAGTCTCCCCTCGGCGGGCGTGAATACGCAGTATTTT.

This chain connects TRBV4-2 to TRBJ2-1; D ambiguous. The V end lost 1 base, the J end lost 6 bases, and 10 bases lay between the germline ends. The CDR3 runs 14 residues. Germline values: CDR1 LGHNA, CDR2 YNFKEQ. In DNA form, the CDR3 reads TGTGCCAGCAGCCAAGTTGGAAGCTCCAATGAGCAGTTCTTC. Translating gives CASSQVGSSNEQFF.

J is TRBJ2-2 and V is TRBV15; the match to TRBD1 covers 8 bases. The germline CDR1 and CDR2 sequences are LNHNV and YYDKDF (reference sequence). CDR3 length equals 16 residues. The junction had 7 bases not matched to a gene; V was cut back by 0 bases and J by 7 bases. The CDR3 loop reads CATSRDGQGAIGELFF. The CDR3 coding sequence is TGTGCCACCAGCAGAGATGGGCAGGGGGCCATCGGGGAGCTGTTTTTT.

This chain joins TRBV7-9 and TRBJ2-5; TRBD2 matches 12 bases. The germline V gene has CDR1 SEHNR and CDR2 FQNEAQ (reference sequence). The junction had 9 bases not matched to a gene; V was cut back by 5 bases and J by 5 bases. CDR3 size: 16 residues. CDR3 protein: CASSRTSGGTAETQYF. CDR3 coding DNA: TGTGCCAGCAGCCGAACTAGCGGGGGGACGGCTGAGACCCAGTACTTC. Combining the CDR3 with reference TRBV7-9 and TRBJ2-5 gives the whole variable domain DTGVSQNPRHKITKRGQNVTFRCDPISEHNRLYWYRQTLGQGPEFLTYFQNEAQLEKSRLLSDRFSAERPKGSFSTLEIQRTEQGDSAMYLCASSRTSGGTAETQYFGPGTRLLVL.

This clone appeared a single time. This chain connects TRBV19 to TRBJ2-3; D may correspond to TRBD1 or TRBD2 (6 bases each). The V and J ends lost 5 bases and 1 base respectively, with 16 bases between them. The length of the CDR3 is 16 residues. Germline lookup yields CDR1 LNHDA and CDR2 SQIVND (reference sequence). The CDR3 here is CASSGRGGGGTDTQYF. The CDR3 region has the DNA TGTGCCAGTAGTGGGAGAGGAGGGGGAGGCACAGATACGCAGTATTTT.

The genes are TRBV2 and TRBJ1-1; D gene ambiguous. The CDR3 consists of 12 residues. Between the trimmed V and J ends, which lost 5 bases and 6 bases, there was a span of 10 bases. CDR1 and CDR2 (germline): SNHLY, FYNNEI. Written as DNA, the CDR3 is TGTGCCAGCAGTCCCCGTTCTGCTGAAGCTTTCTTT. This gives the protein CASSPRSAEAFF.

The chain combines TRBV5-1 with TRBJ2-6; weak D call: TRBD1 (5 bases). CDR3 length: 17 residues. Trimming removed 2 bases from V and 0 bases from J, with 12 bases in between. Germline CDR1 and CDR2: SGHRS and YFSETQ. CDR3 loop: CASSLQASSSGANVLTF. CDR3 DNA: TGCGCCAGCAGCTTACAGGCCAGTAGCTCTGGGGCCAACGTCCTGACTTTC. Full variable domain (rest looked up from reference TRBV5-1 and TRBJ2-6): KAGVTQTPRYLIKTRGQQVTLSCSPISGHRSVSWYQQTPGQGLQFLFEYFSETQRNKGNFPGRFSGRQFSNSRSEMNVSTLELGDSALYLCASSLQASSSGANVLTFGAGSRLTVL.

The chain joins TRBV19 to TRBJ1-4, with D maybe TRBD1 (6 bases). The CDR3 spans 14 residues. V shed 7 bases and J shed 5 bases, with 14 bases lying between them. In germline, CDR1 is LNHDA, CDR2 SQIVND (reference sequence). The CDR3 region is CASTPGTRNEKLFF. CDR3 sequence (DNA): TGTGCCAGTACCCCCGGGACAAGGAATGAAAAACTGTTTTTT. The complete variable domain, with remaining parts taken from reference TRBV19 and TRBJ1-4, reads DGGITQSPKYLFRKEGQNVTLSCEQNLNHDAMYWYRQDPGQGLRLIYYSQIVNDFQKGDIAEGYSVSREKKESFPLTVTSAQKNPTAFYLCASTPGTRNEKLFFGSGTQLSVL.

The rearrangement uses TRBV21-1 and TRBJ1-5; the DNA was not compared with TRBD1, the D call given in the table. TRBV21-1 is assigned pseudogene status. The CDR3 is 15 residues long. The CDR3 DNA sequence: TGTGCCAGCAGCCCCGCGACAAATAGCAATCAGCCCCAGCATTTT. It codes for CASSPATNSNQPQHF.

This clone appeared a single time. The chain couples TRBV21-1 to TRBJ1-6; TRBD1 reflects the table's D call only, with no check against the DNA. TRBV21-1 is classified as a pseudogene. This CDR3 has 21 amino acids. CDR3 nucleotides: TGTGCCAGCAGCAAAGGATGGTTGGGTAGGGACAGGGGGCGTTGGAATTCACCCCTCCACTTT. It encodes CASSKGWLGRDRGRWNSPLHF.

This chain connects TRBV6-1 to TRBJ2-2; no definite D call. Germline V gene data show CDR1 as MNHNS and CDR2 as SASEGT. The ends were cut back, 3 bases at V and 4 bases at J, with 6 bases in the middle. There are 13 residues in the CDR3. This CDR3 is CASSDYGTGELFF. The CDR3 region has the DNA TGTGCCAGCAGTGATTATGGCACCGGGGAGCTGTTTTTT.

The chain couples TRBV4-1 to TRBJ1-4, with 8 bases identical to TRBD1. J was trimmed by 8 bases and V by 2 bases; bases with no gene match: 7. The CDR3 sequence is 15 residues long. Germline V gene lookup returns CDR1 MGHRA and CDR2 YSYEKL. This CDR3 reads CASSQHGQGLEKLFF. DNA of the CDR3: TGCGCCAGCAGCCAACACGGACAGGGTCTGGAAAAACTGTTTTTT.

This chain links TRBV7-2 with TRBJ2-7; 7 bases agree with TRBD2. V trimming: 2 bases; J trimming: 3 bases; junction bases outside the gene matches: 10. The CDR3 sequence is 16 residues long. From germline, CDR1 is SGHTA and CDR2 FQGNSA. CDR3 sequence reads: CASSLKGGAGVYEQYF. In DNA form, the CDR3 reads TGTGCCAGCAGCTTAAAGGGTGGGGCGGGAGTCTACGAGCAGTACTTC.

The chain employs TRBV9 and TRBJ2-7; TRBD1 agrees at 10 bases. Germline CDR1 reads SGDLS; CDR2 reads YYNGEE. The CDR3 is 16 amino acids. The ends lost 0 bases at V and 6 bases at J; junction bases unmatched: 9. CDR3 amino acids: CASSVASGQGTREQYF. CDR3 coding DNA: TGTGCCAGCAGCGTAGCCTCGGGACAGGGGACCCGCGAGCAGTACTTC. The variable domain in full, with the rest retrieved from reference TRBV9 and TRBJ2-7, is DSGVTQTPKHLITATGQRVTLRCSPRSGDLSVYWYQQSLDQGLQFLIQYYNGEERAKGNILERFSAQQFPDLHSELNLSSLELGDSALYFCASSVASGQGTREQYFGPGTRLTVT.

The table lists this clone with a few counts. The V call is TRBV19, the J call TRBJ2-5, with 11 bases aligning to TRBD2. The CDR3 extends over 15 amino acids. CDR1 and CDR2 (germline): LNHDA, SQIVND (reference sequence). The ends lost 6 bases at V and 3 bases at J; junction bases unmatched: 6. For the CDR3, the DNA is TGTGCCAGTAGGTCTAGCGGGGGGCAGAAAGAGACCCAGTACTTC. Protein: CASRSSGGQKETQYF. Combining the CDR3 with reference TRBV19 and TRBJ2-5 gives the whole variable domain DGGITQSPKYLFRKEGQNVTLSCEQNLNHDAMYWYRQDPGQGLRLIYYSQIVNDFQKGDIAEGYSVSREKKESFPLTVTSAQKNPTAFYLCASRSSGGQKETQYFGPGTRLLVL.

The V gene is TRBV9, the J gene TRBJ2-1; TRBD1 agrees at 8 bases. In germline, CDR1 is SGDLS, CDR2 YYNGEE. The CDR3 extends over 15 amino acids. Trimming took 0 bases from V and 3 from J; bases not matched to a gene: 2. The CDR3 sequence is CASSVGQGIYNEQFF. CDR3 nucleotides: TGTGCCAGCAGCGTAGGACAGGGGATCTACAATGAGCAGTTCTTC.

DNA of the CDR3: TGTGCCAGCAGGGACGGCTCCTACGAGCAGTACTTC. Translated: CASRDGSYEQYF. The chain has TRBV19 and TRBJ2-7; D could derive from TRBD1 or TRBD2 (5 bases each). V lost 9 bases and J 0 bases, leaving 9 bases between the germline ends. Germline values: CDR1 LNHDA, CDR2 SQIVND (reference sequence). The CDR3 extends over 12 amino acids.

The V call is TRBV18, the J call TRBJ2-5, with D unclear. V dropped 2 bases and J dropped 1 base, with 8 bases sitting between them. Germline lookup yields CDR1 KGHSH and CDR2 LQKENI. This CDR3 region has 14 residues. The CDR3 protein is CASSPGRVQETQYF. The DNA of the CDR3 is TGTGCCAGCTCACCAGGTAGGGTCCAAGAGACCCAGTACTTC.

This chain connects TRBV10-3 to TRBJ1-2; D remains unclear. The V and J ends lost 6 bases and 4 bases respectively, with 21 bases between them. The CDR3 totals 16 residues. Germline V gene data show CDR1 as ENHRY and CDR2 as SYGVKD. Written as DNA, the CDR3 is TGTGCCATCAGCCACGGAGCGAAGGGAAAAACCTATGGCTACACCTTC. Its protein product is CAISHGAKGKTYGYTF.

This chain connects TRBV14 to TRBJ1-6; D is unclear. Trimming took off 1 base at V and 10 bases at J, with 11 bases between the two ends. Germline CDR1 is SGHDN and CDR2 is FVKESK. This CDR3 comprises 14 residues. The CDR3 here is CASSQVGSQSPLHF. DNA of the CDR3: TGTGCCAGCAGCCAAGTAGGGTCCCAATCACCCCTCCACTTT.

The V gene is TRBV7-2, the J gene TRBJ2-1; 11 bases are a match to TRBD2. The CDR3 is 15 residues long. CDR1 and CDR2 (germline): SGHTA, FQGNSA. Trimming removed 4 bases from V and 7 bases from J; junction bases left unmatched: 6. The CDR3 DNA reads as TGTGCCAGCAGCTCCGGGACTAGCGGAATAAATGAGCAGTTCTTC. It codes for CASSSGTSGINEQFF.

This chain connects TRBV19 to TRBJ1-2; 7 bases map to TRBD1. The CDR3 contains 15 residues. V lost 6 bases and J lost 2; bases outside the gene matches: 9. Germline lookup yields CDR1 LNHDA and CDR2 SQIVND (reference sequence). This CDR3 is CASSITGVTNYGYTF. The DNA for the CDR3 is TGTGCCAGTAGCATTACAGGGGTAACAAACTATGGCTACACCTTC.